The entry that follows covers one T cell receptor (beta chain) sequence. Losses at the gene ends were 5 bases for V and 0 bases for J; bases not matched to a gene: 8. CDR1 is SQVTM, CDR2 ANQGSEA, per germline. CDR3 length: 15 amino acids. These data come from a study of blood T cell repertoires in COVID-19. TCRdb's table, derived via immunoSEQ multiplex PCR, lists solely in-frame clones and lacks some. The sample yields tens of thousands of clones, approximately 88% seen once. This chain joins TRBV29-1 and TRBJ1-1, with 8 bases identical to TRBD1. The material sequenced was peripheral blood. This TCR derives from a human donor in a cohort sampled during active COVID-19. The CDR3, as DNA: TGCAGCGTTTCCCCTGAGACAGGGGTGAACACTGAAGCTTTCTTT. Its translation is CSVSPETGVNTEAFF.